This TCR beta chain was identified during a study of somatic mutations in cytotoxic T cells in rheumatoid arthritis. Overall study results and limits: The top CD8+ clone topped 20% of CD8+ cells in about an eighth of the roughly 60 patients. The antigen targets of the expanded CD8+ clones were unknown.

Original methodology: Patient CD8+ clones larger than 1% rarely matched published virus-specific TCRB sequences. Profiled with immunoSEQ multiplex PCR; TCRdb holds only in-frame clones, not every one. The V and J calls and clone size come from that table; D and trimming were worked out from the DNA. The sample carries about 30,000 clones, 82% recorded once. About this clone: Its target is unknown.

The sequenced sample consisted of CD8+ T cells sorted from blood. The TCR sequence derives from an adult with rheumatoid arthritis.

The CDR3 region has the DNA TGTGCCAGCAGCCAAGATGAGTGGCGGGGGGGCGGCCAGTATTTT. Translating gives CASSQDEWRGGGQYF. J is TRBJ2-3 and V is TRBV14, with 9 bases lining up with TRBD2. The length of the CDR3 is 15 residues. Trimming removed 0 bases from V and 12 bases from J; junction bases left unmatched: 10. The germline CDR1 and CDR2 sequences are SGHDN and FVKESK.